These 18 T cell receptor beta chains were all obtained from the same sample, sequenced in a study of control samples from healthy donors and cancer patients. Sequencing used immunoSEQ multiplex PCR; TCRdb keeps in-frame clones, though not all of them. Of 150,000 to 200,000 clones listed, around 93% are singletons. Sequencing was carried out using blood. These receptor sequences come from a woman in her sixties in good health.

The DNA of the CDR3 is TGCGCCAGCAGCCAAGATGCGGGTTTCACAGATACGCAGTATTTT. As protein: CASSQDAGFTDTQYF. This chain connects TRBV4-3 to TRBJ2-3; D possibly corresponds to TRBD2 (5 bases). The V end was cut by 0 bases, the J end by 2 bases, with 9 bases between. The CDR3 extends over 15 amino acids. Per germline, CDR1 LGHNA and CDR2 YSLEER.

The chain couples TRBV9 to TRBJ2-1; perhaps D is TRBD1 or TRBD2 (5 bases each). Germline lookup yields CDR1 SGDLS and CDR2 YYNGEE. V was trimmed by 0 bases and J by 9 bases, leaving 16 bases between them. CDR3 length equals 15 residues. The CDR3 DNA follows: TGTGCCAGCAGCGTAGCCGGGGACCCCCGGGGTGAGCAGTTCTTC. Translation: CASSVAGDPRGEQFF.

The chain combines TRBV12-5 with TRBJ1-2; D remains ambiguous. V lost 2 bases, J lost 4 bases, and 8 bases lay in between. Per the germline V gene, CDR1 is LGHNT and CDR2 is FRNRAP. The length of the CDR3 is 13 residues. The CDR3, as DNA: TGTGCTAGTGGTTTGTCGGGCACCTATGGCTACACCTTC. Protein: CASGLSGTYGYTF.

The rearrangement joins TRBV5-1 to TRBJ1-2, with 8 bases aligning to TRBD1. The germline V gene has CDR1 SGHRS and CDR2 YFSETQ. V dropped 7 bases and J dropped 7; count of bases not matched to a gene: 9. This CDR3 region has 13 residues. DNA for the CDR3: TGCGCCAGCCAAGATCAGGGGGCGTCTGGCTACACCTTC. It codes for CASQDQGASGYTF.

This clone was found once. The chain is built from TRBV7-3 and TRBJ2-3; tentatively, D is TRBD1 (6 bases). V dropped 4 bases and J dropped 5 bases, with 16 bases sitting between them. The V gene's germline CDR1 is SGHTA and CDR2 FQGTGA. The CDR3 covers 15 residues. The CDR3 protein is CASSSQGRRGDTQYF. The CDR3 coding sequence is TGTGCCAGCAGCTCACAGGGCAGAAGGGGAGATACGCAGTATTTT. The whole variable domain, filled in from reference TRBV7-3 and TRBJ2-3, reads GAGVSQTPSNKVTEKGKYVELRCDPISGHTALYWYRQSLGQGPEFLIYFQGTGAADDSGLPNDRFFAVRPEGSVSTLKIQRTERGDSAVYLCASSSQGRRGDTQYFGPGTRLTVL.

The chain is built from TRBV27 and TRBJ2-3, with 7 bases aligning to TRBD2. The CDR3 is 14 residues long. The germline V gene encodes CDR1 MNHEY and CDR2 SMNVEV (reference sequence). J was trimmed by 3 bases and V by 6 bases; bases with no gene match: 6. In nucleotides, the CDR3 is TGTGCCAGCAGACCTAGCGGAAATACAGATACGCAGTATTTT. Translated: CASRPSGNTDTQYF.

The J gene is TRBJ1-2, the V gene TRBV5-1; no firm D call. V was clipped by 0 bases and J by 8 bases, with 11 bases between them. The CDR3 totals 13 residues. CDR1 and CDR2 (germline): SGHRS, YFSETQ. The CDR3 region has the DNA TGCGCCAGCAGCTTGGATCCAGGCCAGGGCTACACCTTC. It translates to CASSLDPGQGYTF.

Only one count was recorded for this clone. The CDR3 DNA sequence: TGTGCCAGCAGCCAAACACAGGGTGTTTTCTTT. This translates into CASSQTQGVFF. The rearrangement links TRBV3-1 (or the pseudogene TRBV3-2) to TRBJ1-1, with D possibly matching TRBD1 (6 bases). This CDR3 is 11 amino acids long. V lost 2 bases to trimming and J lost 13 bases, with 11 bases between them. The germline V gene has CDR1 LGHDT and CDR2 YNNKEL (reference sequence).

The V gene is TRBV27, the J gene TRBJ2-1; D remains unclear. The CDR3 runs to 11 residues. Trimming left V 2 bases short and J 5 bases short, with 1 base between. Germline V CDR1 and CDR2: MNHEY, SMNVEV (reference sequence). The CDR3 bases are TGTGCCAGCAGTTTAAACAATGAGCAGTTCTTC. Encoded protein: CASSLNNEQFF.

This sequence joins TRBV25-1 and TRBJ1-5, with D maybe TRBD1 (6 bases). There are 14 residues in the CDR3. Per the germline V gene, CDR1 is MGHDK and CDR2 is SYGVNS. V was clipped by 3 bases and J by 4 bases, with 10 bases between them. CDR3 loop: CASSDAQGNQPQHF. CDR3 DNA sequence: TGTGCCAGCAGTGACGCACAGGGAAATCAGCCCCAGCATTTT.

The V and J genes are TRBV4-1 and TRBJ1-2, with D unresolved. Germline V gives CDR1 MGHRA, CDR2 YSYEKL. The V and J ends lost 0 bases and 1 base respectively, with 15 bases between them. There are 17 residues in the CDR3. CDR3 nucleotides: TGCGCCAGCAGCCAAGAGGTACGACCGCCGGTTAACTATGGCTACACCTTC. Its translation: CASSQEVRPPVNYGYTF.

The rearrangement uses TRBV6-6 and TRBJ1-6; unclear D gene. Trimming took 5 bases from V and 2 from J, leaving 13 bases between them. This CDR3 comprises 16 residues. Looked up from germline, CDR1 is MNHNY and CDR2 is SVGAGI (reference sequence). The CDR3 DNA reads as TGTGCCAGCAGTCCCTCTGGCAGCACCTATAATTCACCCCTCCACTTT. Translating it yields CASSPSGSTYNSPLHF.

The CDR3 coding sequence is TGTGCCAGCAGTTACGTGGGGGGACCCACCTACGAGCAGTACTTC. Its protein is CASSYVGGPTYEQYF. The J gene is TRBJ2-7, the V gene TRBV6-2 or TRBV6-3; D might be TRBD2 (6 bases). This CDR3 spans 15 amino acids. CDR1 and CDR2 from the germline V gene are MNHEY and SVGEGT. Between the trimmed V and J ends, which lost 2 bases and 2 bases, there was a span of 13 bases.

J is TRBJ2-2 and V is TRBV11-3; D not resolved. Germline CDR1 reads SGHNT; CDR2 reads YENEEA. The V gene lost 6 bases and the J gene lost 0 bases, with 5 bases spanning the gap. CDR3 length equals 13 residues. The CDR3 loop reads CASRRANTGELFF. CDR3 coding DNA: TGTGCCAGCAGAAGGGCGAACACCGGGGAGCTGTTTTTT.

The rearrangement uses TRBV5-1 and TRBJ1-2, with 7 bases fitting TRBD1. The V and J ends lost 2 bases and 0 bases, in that order; junction bases with no gene match: 4. This CDR3 comprises 15 residues. Germline CDR1 is SGHRS and CDR2 is YFSETQ. The CDR3 here is CASSLSGQTNYGYTF. The DNA of the CDR3 is TGCGCCAGCAGCTTATCGGGACAGACTAACTATGGCTACACCTTC.

The rearrangement joins TRBV7-2 to TRBJ1-5; D is unclear. The length of the CDR3 is 16 residues. Trimming removed 5 bases at V and 0 bases at J, with 14 bases between. Germline-derived CDR1 and CDR2 are SGHTA and FQGNSA. For the CDR3, the DNA is TGTGCCAGCAGCCCCGTAGGTGGACCTAGCAATCAGCCCCAGCATTTT. It yields the protein CASSPVGGPSNQPQHF.

V and J are TRBV7-2 and TRBJ1-4; the D gene is possibly TRBD1 (5 bases). The CDR3 runs 13 residues. V lost 0 bases to trimming and J lost 16 bases, with 15 bases between them. CDR1 is SGHTA, CDR2 FQGNSA, per germline. The CDR3 DNA is TGTGCCAGCAGCTTAGCGCAGGCAGGGCAACGGTTTTTT. Translation gives CASSLAQAGQRFF.

V gene TRBV2 combines with J gene TRBJ1-2, with D perhaps matching TRBD1 (5 bases). Trimming left V 7 bases short and J 3 bases short, with 15 bases between. CDR3 length equals 14 residues. Germline CDR1 reads SNHLY; CDR2 reads FYNNEI. The CDR3 DNA sequence: TGTGCCAGCATACCTTTCGGGGGGTACTATGGCTACACCTTC. Translated, it gives CASIPFGGYYGYTF.